This T cell receptor beta chain came from a study of blood T cell repertoires in COVID-19 (dated by TCRdb to about 2020). Concerning the study at large: Samples covering the acute and convalescent phases of COVID-19 were provided by collaborators in the United States, Italy and Spain. The material from the prospective study consisted of cDNA or gDNA derived from T cells, B-cell-depleted T cells, or PBMCs. The dataset comprised deeply sampled blood TCRbeta repertoires from subjects exposed to, actively infected with, or recovered from COVID-19. The repertoires were made available in a free public database intended to serve as a resource for research on the immune response to SARS-CoV-2. Samples were obtained from the ongoing ImmuneRACE study (first 160 participants) and from approximately 1,200 subjects provided by 6 global collaborators. Nearly every sample came with metadata listing a de-identified subject ID, COVID-19 status, age in years and sex. Where available, HLA class I and class II types were obtained from metadata supplied by the sample provider rather than from assay-based typing. The investigation overall reported the following: The amount of clinical and demographic metadata varied by source and participant and was provided uncurated.

Collaborating institutions collected whole blood in K2EDTA tubes following their own protocols. Collaborator samples were shipped for TCRbeta analysis as frozen whole blood, isolated PBMCs, or DNA extracted from either sample type. TCRbeta CDR3 regions were amplified from genomic DNA by means of the immunoSEQ Assay, a bias-controlled multiplex PCR. The original pipeline was this. The number of nucleated cells in each sample was estimated from the amplification of reference gene primers within the assay. To quantify the absolute abundance of each unique TCRbeta CDR3 rearrangement, sequence reads were collapsed and filtered. Productive Simpson clonality was computed per sample as the square root of Simpson's diversity index over productive rearrangements. TCRdb carries this immuneACCESS record with in-frame sequences only. Its versions omit some clonotypes, under half of them owing to an unresolved V gene in the studies checked, with the rest unexplained. The DNA gave D and trimming, while V, J and clone size come from that table. The sample yields some 160,000 clones; 65% to 90% were counted once. Roughly 1.4% of the sample comes from the top ten.

A remark on this clone: Its recognized antigen is unknown. No much larger clonotype is one base removed from it; base qualities were not supplied.

The receptor was derived from a human donor in a cohort sampled during active COVID-19. The sample consisted of peripheral blood.

The CDR3 here reads CASSFSATGEQYF. The DNA sequence follows: TGTGCCAGCAGTTTCTCCGCTACGGGGGAGCAGTACTTC. The rearranged segments are TRBV27 and TRBJ2-7, and perhaps TRBD2 as D gene, on 5 matching bases. The CDR3, from cysteine to phenylalanine, totals 13 residues. Of the read, only the CDR3 DNA is kept; its 39 bases are in frame from base 1. As encoded in the germline V gene (reference sequence), CDR1 is MNHEY while CDR2 is SMNVEV. V was cut back by 3 bases and J by 7 bases, leaving a gap of 13 bases between them.